This TCR beta chain was captured in a study of shared clonotypes between healthy human individuals. Study as a whole: Used for every donor were three CD4 naive, three CD4 memory, two CD8 naive and one CD8 memory plate. Study-level findings and limits: Among the subsets, naive ones generally showed larger estimated richness than memory ones. The represented genetic and exposure-history diversity was limited by the small number of donors.

Naive CD8 cells were CD45RO-negative, positively selected for CCR7, excluding terminally differentiated effector memory CD45RA+ cells. The CDR3 is made up of 15 amino acids. Germline lookup yields CDR1 MNHNS and CDR2 SASEGT. The germline V and J ends were trimmed by 7 bases and 1 base, with 15 bases remaining between them. Concerning this clone itself: Its antigen is not identified.

The authors distributed each subset's genomic DNA evenly over several immunoSEQ plates. Here immunoSEQ multiplex PCR was the method, and the copy in TCRdb shows in-frame clones only, minus some. Seen here are some 2,000,000 clones, roughly 95% observed once, and the top ten hold about 1.1%. The clonotype originates from a man aged 18 to 29 in good health. The rearrangement links TRBV6-1 to TRBJ2-3, with D possibly TRBD1 on 5 matching bases. Sequenced sample: naive CD8+ T cells sorted from blood. The CDR3 nucleotides are TGTGCCAGCAAAAGAATGGGGCCAGGCACAGATACGCAGTATTTT. Translation: CASKRMGPGTDTQYF.